This T cell receptor beta chain stems from a study of T cells in Graves' hyperthyroidism and ophthalmopathy. Germline V gene sequence: CDR1 SEHNR, CDR2 FQNEAQ (reference sequence). CDR3 size: 15 residues. V lost 1 base, J lost 8 bases, and 17 bases lay in between. RNA transcripts served as the template for amplifying TCR beta CDR3 regions. Carried out on the TCR CDR3, a first-round RT-PCR used the HTBI primer set. TCRdb passed the multiplex PCR reads through MiXCR, listing each CDR3 protein once. The sample has approximately 530,000 distinct CDR3 sequences, over 15% seen once; the top ten hold approximately 18%. Concerning this clonotype: Its antigen is not known.

Study outcomes and limitations: Blood shared most expanded thyroid clonotypes above 0.001.

The sample taken for sequencing was blood. The rearrangement links TRBV7-9 to TRBJ1-2, with a weak D call TRBD1 (5 bases). This TCR derives from a woman between 18 and 29 years old with Graves' hyperthyroidism. CDR3 nucleotides: TGTGCCAGCAGCTTAGAATGGGACCCTGAGTTCGGCTACACCTTC. The encoded protein is CASSLEWDPEFGYTF.